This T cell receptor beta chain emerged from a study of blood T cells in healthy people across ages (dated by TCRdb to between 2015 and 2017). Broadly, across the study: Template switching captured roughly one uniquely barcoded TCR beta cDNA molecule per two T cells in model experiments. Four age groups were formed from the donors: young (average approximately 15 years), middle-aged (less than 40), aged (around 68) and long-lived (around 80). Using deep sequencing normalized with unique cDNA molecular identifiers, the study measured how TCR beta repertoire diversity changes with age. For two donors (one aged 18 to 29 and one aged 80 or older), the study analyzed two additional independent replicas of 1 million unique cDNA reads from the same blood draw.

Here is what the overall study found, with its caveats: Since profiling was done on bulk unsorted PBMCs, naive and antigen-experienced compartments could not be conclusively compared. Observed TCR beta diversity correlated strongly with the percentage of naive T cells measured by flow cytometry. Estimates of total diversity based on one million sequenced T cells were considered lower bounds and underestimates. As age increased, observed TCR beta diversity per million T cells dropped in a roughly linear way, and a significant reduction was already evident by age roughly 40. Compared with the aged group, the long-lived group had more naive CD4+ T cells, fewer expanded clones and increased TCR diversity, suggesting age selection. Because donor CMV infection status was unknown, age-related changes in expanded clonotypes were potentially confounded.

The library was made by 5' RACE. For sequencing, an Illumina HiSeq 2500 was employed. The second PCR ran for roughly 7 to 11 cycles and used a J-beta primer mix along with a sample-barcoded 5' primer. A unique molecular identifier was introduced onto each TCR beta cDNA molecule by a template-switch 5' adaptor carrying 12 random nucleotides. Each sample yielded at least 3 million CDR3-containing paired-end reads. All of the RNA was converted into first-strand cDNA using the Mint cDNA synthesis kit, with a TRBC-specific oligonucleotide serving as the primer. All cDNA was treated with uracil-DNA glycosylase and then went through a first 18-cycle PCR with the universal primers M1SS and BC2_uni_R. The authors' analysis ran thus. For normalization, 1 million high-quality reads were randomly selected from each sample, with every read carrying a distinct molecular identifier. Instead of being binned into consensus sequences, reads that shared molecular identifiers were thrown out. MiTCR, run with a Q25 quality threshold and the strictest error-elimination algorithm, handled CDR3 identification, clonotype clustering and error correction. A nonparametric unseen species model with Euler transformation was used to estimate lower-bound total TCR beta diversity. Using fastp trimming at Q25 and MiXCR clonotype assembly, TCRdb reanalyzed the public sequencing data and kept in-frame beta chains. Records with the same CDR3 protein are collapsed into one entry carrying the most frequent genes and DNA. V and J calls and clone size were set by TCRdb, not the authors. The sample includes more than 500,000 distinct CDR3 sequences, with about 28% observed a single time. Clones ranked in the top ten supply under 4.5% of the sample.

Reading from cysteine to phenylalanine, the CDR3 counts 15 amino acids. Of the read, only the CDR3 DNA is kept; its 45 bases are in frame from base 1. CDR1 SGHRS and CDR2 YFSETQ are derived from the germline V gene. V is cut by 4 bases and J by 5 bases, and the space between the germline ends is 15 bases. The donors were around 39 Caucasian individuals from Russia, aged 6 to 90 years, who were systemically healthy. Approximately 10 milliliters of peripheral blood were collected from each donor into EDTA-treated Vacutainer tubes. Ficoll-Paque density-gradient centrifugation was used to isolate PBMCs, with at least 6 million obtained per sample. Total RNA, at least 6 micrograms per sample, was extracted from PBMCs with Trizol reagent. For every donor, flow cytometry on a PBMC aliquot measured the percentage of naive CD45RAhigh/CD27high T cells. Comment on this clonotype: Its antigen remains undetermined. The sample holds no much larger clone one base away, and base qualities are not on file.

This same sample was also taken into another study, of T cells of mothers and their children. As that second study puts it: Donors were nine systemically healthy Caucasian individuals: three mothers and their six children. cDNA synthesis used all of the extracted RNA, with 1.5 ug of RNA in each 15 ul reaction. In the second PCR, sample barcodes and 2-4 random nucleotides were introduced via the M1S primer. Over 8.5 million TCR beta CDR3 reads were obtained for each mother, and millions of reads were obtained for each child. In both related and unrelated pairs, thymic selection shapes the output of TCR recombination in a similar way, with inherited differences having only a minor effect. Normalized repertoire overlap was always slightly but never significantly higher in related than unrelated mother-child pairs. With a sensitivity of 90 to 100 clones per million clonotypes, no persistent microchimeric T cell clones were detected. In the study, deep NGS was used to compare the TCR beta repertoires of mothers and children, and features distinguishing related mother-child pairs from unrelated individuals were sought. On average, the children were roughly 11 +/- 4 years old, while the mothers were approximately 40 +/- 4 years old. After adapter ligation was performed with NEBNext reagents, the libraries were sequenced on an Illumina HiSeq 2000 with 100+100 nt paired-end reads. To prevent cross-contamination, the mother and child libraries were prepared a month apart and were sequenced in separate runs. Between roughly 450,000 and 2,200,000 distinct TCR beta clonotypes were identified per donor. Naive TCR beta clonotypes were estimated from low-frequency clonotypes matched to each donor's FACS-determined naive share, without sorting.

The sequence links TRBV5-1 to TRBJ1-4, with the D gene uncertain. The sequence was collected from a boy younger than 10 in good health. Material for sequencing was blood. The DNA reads TGCGCCAGCAGCCTAAGGACGGGAGTCAATGAAAAACTGTTTTTT. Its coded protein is CASSLRTGVNEKLFF.